The source of this T cell receptor beta chain is a study of blood T cell repertoires in COVID-19. In the authors' methods: Nucleated cell counts were estimated from reference gene primer amplification. The assay was immunoSEQ multiplex PCR, and TCRdb's table has in-frame clones only and misses some. From that table come the V and J calls and clone size; the DNA was used to work out D and trimming. The table lists roughly 220,000 clones, approximately 80% of them singletons. The source is a woman aged 55-69 years who had recovered from COVID-19. Material: peripheral blood.

CDR3 in amino acids: CASSVDGTGTSDPRDTEAFF. Written as DNA, the CDR3 is TGTGCCAGCAGCGTAGATGGGACAGGGACGTCCGATCCTCGGGACACTGAAGCTTTCTTT. This chain uses TRBV9 with TRBJ1-1; 9 nucleotides match TRBD1. V was clipped by 0 bases and J by 3 bases; unmatched bases: 18. CDR3 length equals 20 residues. Germline-derived CDR1 and CDR2 are SGDLS and YYNGEE.